Listed here are 24 T cell receptor beta chains from one sample, sequenced in a study of control samples from healthy donors and cancer patients. Assay used: immunoSEQ multiplex PCR; TCRdb lists only in-frame clones, some missing. The sample holds some 120,000 clones, around 87% seen once. The sequenced sample consisted of PBMCs. The source of these receptors is a woman in her forties or fifties with colorectal cancer.

The chain combines TRBV6-5 with TRBJ2-3; TRBD2 matches at 9 bases. The CDR3 loop spans 16 amino acids. Looked up from germline, CDR1 is MNHEY and CDR2 is SVGAGI. J gave up 4 bases and V 0 bases, and 5 bases lay outside the gene matches. CDR3 nucleotide sequence: TGTGCCAGCAGTTACTCCGGCGGGAGGGCCGCAGATACGCAGTATTTT. This translates into CASSYSGGRAADTQYF.

The gene calls are TRBV28 and TRBJ1-2; 7 bases agree with TRBD1. Germline V gene data show CDR1 as MDHEN and CDR2 as SYDVKM. J was trimmed by 5 bases and V by 4 bases; bases with no gene match: 4. This CDR3 has 13 residues. CDR3 sequence (DNA): TGTGCCAGCAGTTCGGACAGGTTATATGGCTACACCTTC. Amino acid sequence: CASSSDRLYGYTF.

J is TRBJ2-1 and V is TRBV2; TRBD2 matches 8 bases. This CDR3 has 14 residues. V trimming: 6 bases; J trimming: 15 bases; junction bases outside the gene matches: 16. Per germline, CDR1 SNHLY and CDR2 FYNNEI. As DNA, the CDR3 is TGTGCCAGCAGAATTGGAGCGGGGGCCGGGTTCAGGTTCTTC. This codes for CASRIGAGAGFRFF.

The chain employs TRBV19 and TRBJ1-5; D is unresolved. Looked up from germline, CDR1 is LNHDA and CDR2 is SQIVND (reference sequence). The CDR3 has 14 amino acids. Trimming cost V 5 bases and J 1 base, with 9 bases left between them. CDR3 sequence: CASSQSGSNQPQHF. Here the CDR3 DNA reads TGTGCCAGTAGTCAATCTGGGAGCAATCAGCCCCAGCATTTT.

The V gene is TRBV5-1, the J gene TRBJ2-5; 7 bases are shared with TRBD1. Looked up from germline, CDR1 is SGHRS and CDR2 is YFSETQ. The CDR3 is 14 residues long. V was pared by 4 bases and J by 2 bases, with 5 bases of the junction left unmatched. Here the CDR3 reads CASSLRQGQETQYF. CDR3 coding DNA: TGCGCCAGCAGCCTACGACAGGGACAAGAGACCCAGTACTTC.

The table lists this clone with a count of one. CDR3 sequence (DNA): TGTGCCAGCAGCCAAGGCCTCGGGGAGCAGTACTTC. As protein: CASSQGLGEQYF. J is TRBJ2-7 and V is TRBV14, with no clear D. Germline-derived CDR1 and CDR2 are SGHDN and FVKESK. This CDR3 comprises 12 residues. Trimming stripped 1 base from V and 7 bases from J, with 8 bases between.

V is TRBV3-1 (or the pseudogene TRBV3-2) and J is TRBJ2-1, with TRBD2 matching 10 bases. The CDR3 totals 14 residues. Germline V lookup: CDR1 LGHDT, CDR2 YNNKEL (reference sequence). Trimming cost V 1 base and J 7 bases; bases outside gene matches: 1. The CDR3 protein is CASSQATSGNEQFF. CDR3 bases: TGTGCCAGCAGCCAAGCGACTAGCGGGAATGAGCAGTTCTTC.

J is TRBJ1-5 and V is TRBV19; D gene ambiguous. Germline assignment: CDR1 LNHDA and CDR2 SQIVND (reference sequence). V was pared by 5 bases and J by 0 bases, with 8 bases between. The CDR3 length is 14 residues. In DNA, the CDR3 is TGTGCCAGTAGTCCACAGAGTAGCAATCAGCCCCAGCATTTT. This codes for CASSPQSSNQPQHF.

V usage is TRBV19 and J usage is TRBJ1-2; TRBD1 might be the D (5 bases). Germline CDR1 and CDR2: LNHDA and SQIVND (reference sequence). This CDR3 is 15 amino acids long. Trimming took 5 bases from V and 0 from J, leaving 13 bases between them. Here the CDR3 DNA reads TGTGCCAGTAGTCCTCGGGGACGGGCTAACTATGGCTACACCTTC. It encodes CASSPRGRANYGYTF.

The CDR3 sequence: CASSGSGADLETQYF. The CDR3, as DNA: TGTGCCAGCAGTGGGTCTGGGGCCGATTTAGAGACCCAGTACTTC. The chain recombines TRBV2 with TRBJ2-5; tentatively, D is TRBD1 (5 bases). This CDR3 has 15 residues. The V gene's germline CDR1 is SNHLY and CDR2 FYNNEI. With 4 bases removed from V and 4 bases from J, the gap between germline ends came to 16 bases.

The rearrangement joins TRBV25-1 to TRBJ1-2; 9 bases align to TRBD1. The CDR3 is 15 amino acids. V was clipped by 5 bases and J by 3 bases; unmatched bases: 7. Germline loops: CDR1 MGHDK, CDR2 SYGVNS. CDR3 amino acids: CASSPSTGGDYGYTF. DNA for the CDR3: TGTGCCAGCAGTCCATCGACAGGGGGAGACTATGGCTACACCTTC.

The chain combines TRBV6-5 with TRBJ2-1, with 14 bases identical to TRBD2. J lost 10 bases, V lost 8 bases, and 7 bases had no gene match. Per germline, CDR1 MNHEY and CDR2 SVGAGI. CDR3 length equals 14 residues. CDR3 DNA: TGTGCCAGCCAGGGACTAGCGGGAGAGTGGGAGCAGTTCTTC. Residues: CASQGLAGEWEQFF.

The chain uses TRBV5-6 and TRBJ1-2, with no clear D. The CDR3 length is 15 residues. V lost 4 bases to trimming and J lost 1 base, with 14 bases between them. Germline V CDR1 and CDR2: SGHDT, YYEEEE. The CDR3 DNA reads as TGTGCCAGCAGCCCCTGGCGCTTGGGTAACTATGGCTACACCTTC. Its protein is CASSPWRLGNYGYTF.

The chain couples TRBV5-1 to TRBJ2-5; unclear D gene. Between the trimmed V and J ends, which lost 0 bases and 0 bases, there was a span of 6 bases. The CDR3 has 14 amino acids. Per the germline V gene, CDR1 is SGHRS and CDR2 is YFSETQ. CDR3 nucleotide sequence: TGCGCCAGCAGCTTGGTTCCAAACCAAGAGACCCAGTACTTC. Protein sequence: CASSLVPNQETQYF. The whole variable domain, remainder taken from reference TRBV5-1 and TRBJ2-5, is KAGVTQTPRYLIKTRGQQVTLSCSPISGHRSVSWYQQTPGQGLQFLFEYFSETQRNKGNFPGRFSGRQFSNSRSEMNVSTLELGDSALYLCASSLVPNQETQYFGPGTRLLVL.

This clone was picked up one time. V gene TRBV7-9 combines with J gene TRBJ1-3; D gene uncertain. The CDR3 covers 14 residues. The ends were cut back, 2 bases at V and 1 base at J, with 6 bases in the middle. Per the germline V gene, CDR1 is SEHNR and CDR2 is FQNEAQ (reference sequence). The DNA of the CDR3 is TGTGCCAGCAGCTTAAAGGAATCTGGAAACACCATATATTTT. This gives the protein CASSLKESGNTIYF.

This chain joins TRBV12-5 and TRBJ1-2; D call uncertain. CDR3 size: 18 residues. V lost 2 bases and J lost 4, with 23 bases in between. Germline V CDR1 and CDR2: LGHNT, FRNRAP. The CDR3 is CASGLQSFFRPRGYGYTF. DNA for the CDR3: TGTGCTAGTGGTTTGCAGAGCTTTTTCCGCCCCCGGGGCTATGGCTACACCTTC. The whole variable domain, filled in from reference TRBV12-5 and TRBJ1-2, reads DARVTQTPRHKVTEMGQEVTMRCQPILGHNTVFWYRQTMMQGLELLAYFRNRAPLDDSGMPKDRFSAEMPDATLATLKIQPSEPRDSAVYFCASGLQSFFRPRGYGYTFGSGTRLTVV.

DNA for the CDR3: TGTGCCAGCAGCCAAGATAGGGTTAGGGGCGGCTACACCTTC. Translating gives CASSQDRVRGGYTF. This chain connects TRBV3-1 (or the pseudogene TRBV3-2) to TRBJ1-2; the D gene is possibly TRBD1 (5 bases). The germline V gene encodes CDR1 LGHDT and CDR2 YNNKEL (reference sequence). CDR3 length: 14 amino acids. V was cut by 0 bases and J by 8 bases, with 13 bases left in between.

The chain carries TRBV5-5 and TRBJ2-2; possibly TRBD1 or TRBD2 for D (5 bases each). The V end lost 5 bases, the J end lost 6 bases, and 17 bases lay between the germline ends. The length of the CDR3 is 15 residues. The germline V gene encodes CDR1 SGHKS and CDR2 YYEKEE (reference sequence). The DNA for the CDR3 is TGTGCCAGCAGTTACCAGTGGGGGTTCGCCGGGGAGCTGTTTTTT. Protein: CASSYQWGFAGELFF.

The chain recombines TRBV9 with TRBJ2-7; 9 nucleotides match TRBD2. Germline loops: CDR1 SGDLS, CDR2 YYNGEE. The CDR3 sequence is 14 residues long. The trim removed 0 bases at V and 6 bases at J, leaving 4 bases unmatched. This CDR3 is CASSVGGGALEQYF. CDR3 bases: TGTGCCAGCAGCGTAGGCGGGGGGGCCCTCGAGCAGTACTTC.

The genes are TRBV20-1 and TRBJ2-3; D is uncertain. This CDR3 has 12 residues. Looked up from germline, CDR1 is DFQATT and CDR2 is SNEGSKA (reference sequence). The germline V and J ends were trimmed by 3 bases and 2 bases, with 6 bases remaining between them. CDR3 amino acids: CSASPNTDTQYF. In DNA form, the CDR3 reads TGCAGTGCTAGTCCAAACACAGATACGCAGTATTTT.

V is TRBV4-1 and J is TRBJ1-6, with D uncertain. V lost 1 base to trimming and J lost 3 bases, with 16 bases between them. The CDR3 covers 18 residues. The germline V gene has CDR1 MGHRA and CDR2 YSYEKL. CDR3 nucleotides: TGCGCCAGCAGCCAAGTCGAATCTGCACAGAGCTATAATTCACCCCTCCACTTT. Its translation: CASSQVESAQSYNSPLHF.

The rearrangement uses TRBV7-2 and TRBJ1-4; no definite D call. The germline V gene encodes CDR1 SGHTA and CDR2 FQGNSA. CDR3 length: 14 residues. Trimming removed 5 bases from V and 0 bases from J, with 7 bases in between. CDR3 DNA sequence: TGTGCCAGCAGCCGGGCGGCAACTAATGAAAAACTGTTTTTT. Translated: CASSRAATNEKLFF.

The V and J genes are TRBV12-5 and TRBJ2-5; 10 nucleotides line up with TRBD2. The CDR3 is 15 residues long. Germline assignment: CDR1 LGHNT and CDR2 FRNRAP. Trimming removed 8 bases from V and 5 bases from J; junction bases left unmatched: 11. CDR3 sequence: CASSRERGGMETQYF. CDR3 DNA sequence: TGTGCTAGTTCCCGCGAGCGGGGGGGTATGGAGACCCAGTACTTC. The variable domain in full, completed from reference TRBV12-5 and TRBJ2-5, reads DARVTQTPRHKVTEMGQEVTMRCQPILGHNTVFWYRQTMMQGLELLAYFRNRAPLDDSGMPKDRFSAEMPDATLATLKIQPSEPRDSAVYFCASSRERGGMETQYFGPGTRLLVL.

The gene calls are TRBV28 and TRBJ2-6; no clear D gene. The CDR3 totals 15 residues. V was pared by 6 bases and J by 0 bases, with 9 bases between. Germline lookup yields CDR1 MDHEN and CDR2 SYDVKM. CDR3 DNA sequence: TGTGCCAGCAGCCAAATTAGCTCTGGGGCCAACGTCCTGACTTTC. It encodes CASSQISSGANVLTF.